Shown below are 7 T cell receptor beta chains from a single sample sequenced in a study of blood T cell repertoires in COVID-19. This table comes from immunoSEQ multiplex PCR, and its TCRdb copy is limited to in-frame clones, with some not included. The table shows around 190,000 clones, with more than 80% occurring only once. Specimen: peripheral blood. The receptors derive from a human donor in a cohort sampled during active COVID-19.

The V call is TRBV9, the J call TRBJ2-1, with D maybe TRBD1 (6 bases). The CDR3 spans 12 residues. Germline CDR1 SGDLS, CDR2 YYNGEE. Trimming took off 0 bases at V and 8 bases at J, with 6 bases between the two ends. CDR3 sequence: CASSVGTDEQFF. The CDR3 nucleotides are TGTGCCAGCAGCGTAGGGACAGATGAGCAGTTCTTC.

This chain connects TRBV18 to TRBJ1-2; 7 bases are shared with TRBD1. The V segment lost 4 bases and the J segment 0 bases; nucleotides outside the gene matches: 14. The CDR3 loop spans 18 amino acids. Germline lookup yields CDR1 KGHSH and CDR2 LQKENI. For the CDR3, the DNA is TGTGCCAGCTCACGGATTATCCCGCGGGACAGAGCTAACTATGGCTACACCTTC. Translation gives CASSRIIPRDRANYGYTF.

This clone was seen once. V gene TRBV30 combines with J gene TRBJ1-2; 9 bases match TRBD1. V was pared by 2 bases and J by 8 bases, with 3 bases of the junction left unmatched. This CDR3 has 12 residues. From germline, CDR1 is GTSNPN and CDR2 SVGIG (reference sequence). Written as DNA, the CDR3 is TGTGCCTGGAGTAGGACAGGGGAGGGCTACACCTTC. Its translation is CAWSRTGEGYTF.

The chain joins TRBV11-2 to TRBJ2-1; 9 bases are a match to TRBD2. The CDR3 has 16 residues. V shed 2 bases and J 4 bases; nucleotides not matched to a gene: 6. Germline-derived CDR1 and CDR2 are SGHAT and FQNNGV. This chain's CDR3 is CASSLIQAGGYNEQFF. CDR3 coding DNA: TGTGCCAGCAGCTTAATCCAAGCGGGGGGTTACAATGAGCAGTTCTTC.

The rearrangement joins TRBV9 to TRBJ2-6; 9 bases map to TRBD1. CDR3 length equals 18 residues. Germline trimming cut 4 bases from V and 2 bases from J; bases unmatched to any gene: 10. Germline lookup yields CDR1 SGDLS and CDR2 YYNGEE. The CDR3: CASSHGPGTGTGANVLTF. The CDR3 coding sequence is TGTGCCAGCAGCCACGGTCCCGGGACAGGGACTGGGGCCAACGTCCTGACTTTC.

The chain is built from TRBV18 and TRBJ2-3, with 9 bases lining up with TRBD2. CDR1 KGHSH and CDR2 LQKENI come from the germline V gene. The CDR3 sequence is 15 residues long. V lost 4 bases and J lost 6; bases outside the gene matches: 8. CDR3 nucleotides: TGTGCCAGCTCACTAGGAAATAGCGGGGGTGATACGCAGTATTTT. This gives the protein CASSLGNSGGDTQYF.

The V and J genes are TRBV9 and TRBJ2-7; 11 bases fit TRBD2. The ends lost 3 bases at V and 3 bases at J; junction bases unmatched: 2. Germline loops: CDR1 SGDLS, CDR2 YYNGEE. This CDR3 has 14 residues. The CDR3 DNA reads TGTGCCAGCAGCGAGGGACTAGCGGTCTACGAGCAGTACTTC. Protein: CASSEGLAVYEQYF.